These T cell receptor beta chains were read from a single sample in a study of tumor-infiltrating lymphocytes in primary liver carcinoma. TCRdb re-analysed the multiplex PCR reads in MiXCR, keeping a single row per CDR3 protein. Of about 23,000 distinct CDR3 sequences listed, over 60% are singletons. Sequencing was done on a sample of liver tumor tissue from sampling region 5. The receptors originated from a woman younger than 45 with primary liver carcinoma and hepatitis B virus infection. Each CDR3 is given with its conserved first and last residue. The order of the fields is D gene, J gene, CDR3 length, V gene, clone size, CDR3 DNA, CDR3 protein. D genes are given only for firm matches. Rows give clone size only sometimes, using once, few, many, or a class for an expanded clone.

>.|TRBJ2-1|14|TRBV11-2|.
TGTGCCTGCAGCTCCCGGCCGCCGTGTTGTGAGCAGTTCTTC
CACSSRPPCCEQFF
>TRBD2|TRBJ2-3|16|TRBV7-8|.
TGTGCCAGTAGCTTTGGAGCGGGAGGGCCTGGTGGTACGCAGTATTTT
CASSFGAGGPGGTQYF
>.|TRBJ2-5|13|TRBV29-1|.
TGTAGCGATGATCAGGCAGGGCAGGGGACCCAGTACTTC
CSDDQAGQGTQYF
>.|TRBJ1-1|17|TRBV7-9|many
TGTGCCAGCAGCTTAGCGGGAATCGCATTGGGGGTCACTGAAGCTTTCTTT
CASSLAGIALGVTEAFF
>.|TRBJ2-5|12|TRBV30|.
TGTGCCTTGAGCTCGGGGCGGGAGACCCAGTACTTC
CALSSGRETQYF
>.|TRBJ1-3|15|TRBV14|.
TGTGCCTGGAGTGGGATTGGGGCCTCTGGAGACACCATATATTTT
CAWSGIGASGDTIYF
>.|TRBJ2-5|16|TRBV12-3/TRBV12-4|.
TGTGCCAGCAGCTTAGGGATTAGCCAGACCGGAGAGATCCAGTACTTC
CASSLGISQTGEIQYF
>.|TRBJ2-7|15|TRBV4-3|.
TGCGCCAGCATCCAGCTACACGACAGCTCCTACGAGCAATACTTC
CASIQLHDSSYEQYF
>.|TRBJ1-1|14|TRBV12-3/TRBV12-4|few
TGCGCCAGCAGTCCCCAACAGGGTAGCACTGAAGCTTTCTTC
CASSPQQGSTEAFF
>TRBD1|TRBJ2-7|14|TRBV11-2|.
TGTGCCAGTAGCAGAACAGGGGATAGCTACGAGCAGTACTTC
CASSRTGDSYEQYF
>.|TRBJ2-7|20|TRBV7-8|.
TGTGCCAGCAGCTTAGTCAACCCGGGGCTTCGCACTAACGGGATCTGCGAGCAGTACTTC
CASSLVNPGLRTNGICEQYF